Here is one T cell receptor beta chain with its context. Germline CDR1 is DFQATT and CDR2 is SNEGSKA (reference sequence). The CDR3 is 14 amino acids. Trimming left V 5 bases short and J 0 bases short, with 14 bases between. The source of the sample is a study of CD8 T cells in Susac syndrome. A quantity of roughly 0.5 to 1 ug RNA underwent reverse transcription using random hexamers. Amplification of TCR beta CDR3 across 54 Vbeta and 13 Jbeta was performed with immunoSEQ multiplex PCR. TCRdb re-called the immunoSEQ multiplex PCR reads through MiXCR, storing one row per CDR3 protein. Of under 550,000 distinct CDR3 sequences in the sample, roughly 85% are singletons; the top ten hold roughly 0.11%. It was treatment-naive patients with stable or active relapsing-remitting disease who made up the multiple sclerosis controls.

The rearrangement uses TRBV20-1 and TRBJ2-7; tentative D call: TRBD1 (6 bases). This receptor was obtained from a human donor with multiple sclerosis. Material for sequencing was CD8+ T cells from PBMCs. CDR3 in amino acids: CSAPSGQLSYEQYF. The CDR3 region has the DNA TGCAGTGCTCCATCCGGACAGCTCTCCTACGAGCAGTACTTC.